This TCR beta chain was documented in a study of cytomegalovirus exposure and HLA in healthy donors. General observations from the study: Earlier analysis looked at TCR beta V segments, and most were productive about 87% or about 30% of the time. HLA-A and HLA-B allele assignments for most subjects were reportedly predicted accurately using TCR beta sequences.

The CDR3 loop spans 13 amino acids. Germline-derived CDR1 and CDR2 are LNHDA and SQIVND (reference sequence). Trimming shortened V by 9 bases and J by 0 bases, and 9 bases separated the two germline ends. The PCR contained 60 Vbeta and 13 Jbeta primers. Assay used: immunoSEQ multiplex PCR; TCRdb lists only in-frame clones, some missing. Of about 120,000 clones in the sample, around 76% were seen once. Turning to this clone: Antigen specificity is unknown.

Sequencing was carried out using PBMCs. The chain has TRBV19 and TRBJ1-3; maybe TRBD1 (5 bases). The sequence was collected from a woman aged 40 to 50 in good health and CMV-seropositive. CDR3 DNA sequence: TGTGCCAGCAGGGTCTACTCTGGAAACACCATATATTTT. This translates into CASRVYSGNTIYF.